Listed below are T cell receptor beta chains from one sample, sequenced in a study of CD4 T cells in relation to SARS-CoV-2 and coronaviruses. Only in-frame clones appear in the TCRdb table, and some are missing; sequencing was by immunoSEQ multiplex PCR. In the table there are 60,000 to 85,000 clones, approximately 95% of which are singletons. Sequences were obtained from naive CD4+ T cells from PBMCs. The receptors were gathered from a human donor in good health. CDR3s leave out the opening cysteine and the closing phenylalanine or tryptophan. D genes are given only for firm matches.

V gene,J gene,D gene,CDR3 protein
TRBV6-5,TRBJ2-3,TRBD2,ASSYLLAGPTDTQY
TRBV15,TRBJ1-5,TRBD1,ATSTVNPGQGRGSNQPQH
TRBV6-6,TRBJ1-5,-,ASSSPGRGNQPQH
TRBV28,TRBJ1-3,TRBD1,ASGQGFGNTIY
TRBV7-9,TRBJ2-7,TRBD1,ASSFPGTGTYEQY
TRBV30,TRBJ1-2,-,AWKRSRGGGYT
TRBV7-2,TRBJ2-3,-,ASSLEWGDDTQY
TRBV6-5,TRBJ2-1,TRBD2,ASSLTSGVQF
TRBV5-6,TRBJ1-4,-,ASSPAGVAAGLF
TRBV2,TRBJ1-4,-,ASSPIRSGNEKLF
TRBV7-2,TRBJ2-7,TRBD2,ASSRTSDGSYEQY
TRBV18,TRBJ1-5,-,ASSPPGIVSQH
TRBV30,TRBJ1-6,-,ASQFPPNSPLH
TRBV11-1,TRBJ2-7,-,ASSLNRREQY
TRBV3-1/TRBV3-2,TRBJ1-6,-,ASSQEAGDSPLH
TRBV9,TRBJ2-1,TRBD2,ASSLTSGDNEQF
TRBV9,TRBJ1-2,-,ASSVRGGVRDGYT
TRBV30,TRBJ2-5,-,AWSVQETQY
TRBV7-9,TRBJ2-3,-,ASSLGWRTDTQY
TRBV19,TRBJ2-6,-,ASSTRVRANVLT